A single sample is the source of the 19 T cell receptor beta chains below, sequenced in a study of shared clonotypes between healthy human individuals. The protocol was immunoSEQ multiplex PCR, while the TCRdb copy is restricted to in-frame clones and leaves out a portion. There are 2,100,000 or so clones in the sample; 90% to 96% occur only once, and roughly 0.13% lies in the top ten. Sequenced material: naive CD4+ T cells sorted from blood. Noted subset: CD45RA+ positively selected. All receptors come from a man aged 18 to 35 in good health.

This chain joins TRBV7-6 and TRBJ2-2; no definite D call. Trimming removed 1 base from V and 2 bases from J, with 5 bases in between. CDR1 is SGHVS, CDR2 FNYEAQ, per germline. The CDR3 is 14 residues long. CDR3 region: CASSLDPNTGELFF. CDR3 bases: TGTGCCAGCAGCTTAGATCCCAACACCGGGGAGCTGTTTTTT.

This chain uses TRBV18 with TRBJ2-5; D not certain. Trimming removed 3 bases from V and 5 bases from J, with 10 bases in between. This CDR3 comprises 13 residues. Germline V gene lookup returns CDR1 KGHSH and CDR2 LQKENI. The CDR3 loop is CASSPDFRETQYF. The CDR3, as DNA: TGTGCCAGCTCACCCGACTTTCGGGAGACCCAGTACTTC.

Concerning this clone: This specimen includes other DNA sequences encoding the same CDR3. V gene TRBV18 combines with J gene TRBJ2-5; D gene unclear. Germline V lookup: CDR1 KGHSH, CDR2 LQKENI. V was cut by 4 bases and J by 5 bases, with 5 bases left in between. The length of the CDR3 is 11 residues. CDR3 nucleotide sequence: TGTGCCAGCTCACTGGGGGAGACCCAGTACTTC. Residues: CASSLGETQYF.

This clone was counted once. V is TRBV6-5 and J is TRBJ2-7; 11 nucleotides align to TRBD1. Looked up from germline, CDR1 is MNHEY and CDR2 is SVGAGI. V was clipped by 6 bases and J by 7 bases; unmatched bases: 11. The CDR3 contains 15 residues. The CDR3: CASRRAGTGGDEQYF. The CDR3 DNA follows: TGTGCCAGCAGACGCGCCGGGACAGGGGGTGATGAGCAGTACTTC.

The chain uses TRBV27 and TRBJ2-4, with unresolved D. Per the germline V gene, CDR1 is MNHEY and CDR2 is SMNVEV (reference sequence). This CDR3 comprises 16 residues. The V and J ends lost 4 bases and 0 bases respectively, with 13 bases between them. The CDR3 region has the DNA TGTGCCAGCAGTTCCATGCCACAGATAGCCAAAAACATTCAGTACTTC. The encoded protein is CASSSMPQIAKNIQYF.

This clone showed up just once. The V and J genes are TRBV6-1 and TRBJ2-7, with D uncertain. The germline V gene encodes CDR1 MNHNS and CDR2 SASEGT. This CDR3 has 14 residues. V lost 1 base and J lost 2, with 9 bases in between. The CDR3 sequence: CASSEGLSTYEQYF. The CDR3 DNA is TGTGCCAGCAGTGAAGGTCTGTCTACCTACGAGCAGTACTTC.

This clone was seen only once. The chain employs TRBV27 and TRBJ1-1, with unresolved D. This CDR3 spans 14 amino acids. Deletions cut 2 bases from V and 2 bases from J, with 9 bases between. Looked up from germline, CDR1 is MNHEY and CDR2 is SMNVEV (reference sequence). In DNA, the CDR3 is TGTGCCAGCAGTTTAAGTCAGGTAAACACTGAAGCTTTCTTT. This codes for CASSLSQVNTEAFF.

The J gene is TRBJ2-1, the V gene TRBV7-9; 7 bases map to TRBD1. The CDR3 is made up of 17 amino acids. Germline-derived CDR1 and CDR2 are SEHNR and FQNEAQ (reference sequence). V lost 5 bases, J lost 4 bases, and 14 bases stayed unmatched. The CDR3 loop is CASSLDALNRGYNEQFF. CDR3 DNA: TGTGCCAGCAGCCTCGACGCGCTCAACAGGGGTTACAATGAGCAGTTCTTC.

The CDR3 reads CASSRGANQPQHF. Written as DNA, the CDR3 is TGTGCCAGTAGTAGGGGGGCCAATCAGCCCCAGCATTTT. V and J are TRBV19 and TRBJ1-5, with TRBD1 as a possible D gene (6 bases). Germline lookup yields CDR1 LNHDA and CDR2 SQIVND (reference sequence). The CDR3 loop spans 13 amino acids. The V and J ends lost 4 bases and 3 bases respectively, with 7 bases between them.

The CDR3 protein is CASTQPTTDTQYF. DNA for the CDR3: TGCGCCAGCACCCAGCCTACCACAGATACGCAGTATTTT. The rearrangement links TRBV10-1 to TRBJ2-3; D remains unclear. CDR3 length: 13 residues. The V and J ends lost 7 bases and 2 bases respectively, with 10 bases between them. CDR1 is WNHNN, CDR2 SYGVQD, per germline (reference sequence).

With respect to this clone: Other DNA sequences from this sample encode an identical CDR3 as well. The V and J genes are TRBV18 and TRBJ1-2; D is undetermined. The CDR3 loop spans 12 amino acids. V lost 6 bases to trimming and J lost 4 bases, with 9 bases between them. Germline lookup yields CDR1 KGHSH and CDR2 LQKENI. CDR3 residues: CASSPNSYGYTF. CDR3 nucleotides: TGTGCCAGCTCTCCCAACTCCTATGGCTACACCTTC.

The chain recombines TRBV25-1 with TRBJ2-7; tentatively, D is TRBD1 (5 bases). Trimming took 5 bases from V and 3 from J, leaving 14 bases between them. The CDR3 loop spans 14 amino acids. Per the germline V gene, CDR1 is MGHDK and CDR2 is SYGVNS. The CDR3 nucleotides read TGTGCCAGCAGTCCAGGGCAGAGAAACTACGAGCAGTACTTC. Residues: CASSPGQRNYEQYF.

V and J are TRBV5-1 and TRBJ2-1; weak D call: TRBD2 (6 bases). Trimming pared 4 bases from V and 0 bases from J, leaving 14 bases between. The length of the CDR3 is 16 residues. Germline assignment: CDR1 SGHRS and CDR2 YFSETQ. CDR3 sequence: CASSKGLLSSYNEQFF. The CDR3, as DNA: TGCGCCAGCAGCAAGGGACTTCTGAGCTCCTACAATGAGCAGTTCTTC.

DNA of the CDR3: TGTGCCAGCAGTTTGGGGGCAAAAGGGGAGCAGTACTTC. Its protein product is CASSLGAKGEQYF. The chain uses TRBV28 and TRBJ2-7; D may be TRBD1 (6 bases). The ends were cut back, 3 bases at V and 7 bases at J, with 13 bases in the middle. Looked up from germline, CDR1 is MDHEN and CDR2 is SYDVKM. The CDR3 contains 13 residues.

CDR3 DNA sequence: TGCAGCGTAGCGGGACAGGGGGTGAATGAGCAGTTCTTC. This codes for CSVAGQGVNEQFF. J is TRBJ2-1 and V is TRBV29-1; 11 nucleotides agree with TRBD1. With 6 bases clipped from V and 7 bases from J, the junction kept 5 bases outside the gene matches. The CDR3 extends over 13 amino acids. Germline assignment: CDR1 SQVTM and CDR2 ANQGSEA.

The V gene is TRBV21-1, the J gene TRBJ2-7. TRBV21-1 is a pseudogene locus. This CDR3 comprises 15 residues. CDR3 in DNA: TGTGCCAGCAGCAAAGTACACGGCGAGGGGTACGAGCAGTACTTC. Translated: CASSKVHGEGYEQYF.

The table lists this clone with a count of one. This chain joins TRBV30 and TRBJ1-1; D might be TRBD1 (5 bases). In germline, CDR1 is GTSNPN, CDR2 SVGIG (reference sequence). The CDR3 covers 10 residues. This CDR3 reads CGGGNTEAFF. The CDR3 nucleotides are TGTGGGGGGGGGAACACTGAAGCTTTCTTT. Together with reference TRBV30 and TRBJ1-1, the CDR3 gives the full variable domain: SQTIHQWPATLVQPVGSPLSLECTVEGTSNPNLYWYRQAAGRGLQLLFYSVGIGQISSEVPQNLSASRPQDRQFILSSKKLLLSDSGFYLCGGGNTEAFFGQGTRLTVV.

Details on this clone: Other DNA sequences within the sample encode an identical CDR3. The V call is TRBV5-1, the J call TRBJ2-2; D not certain. The CDR3 totals 15 residues. V shed 0 bases and J shed 2 bases, with 8 bases lying between them. Germline-derived CDR1 and CDR2 are SGHRS and YFSETQ. The CDR3 here is CASSLEGLNTGELFF. For the CDR3, the DNA is TGCGCCAGCAGCTTGGAGGGCCTCAACACCGGGGAGCTGTTTTTT.

J is TRBJ1-4 and V is TRBV18; D remains ambiguous. The germline gives CDR1 KGHSH, CDR2 LQKENI. Trimming cost V 2 bases and J 14 bases, with 15 bases left between them. The CDR3 length is 13 residues. The chain's CDR3 is CASSPDEGSFLFF. The CDR3 nucleotides read TGTGCCAGCTCACCAGACGAAGGTTCGTTTCTGTTTTTT.